These 27 T cell receptor beta chains were sequenced from one sample in a study of cytomegalovirus exposure and HLA in healthy donors (dated by TCRdb to about 2017). The protocol used for the library was the immunoSEQ multiplex PCR assay. TCRdb limited this immuneACCESS table to in-frame rearrangements with V and J called. A share of clones is missing; checked studies link under half to unresolved V genes, and the rest is unexplained. Present in this sample are 100,000 to 150,000 clones, roughly 86% of which were seen just once. Together, the top ten hold approximately 1.3% of the sample. The specimen was PBMCs. The source of these receptors is a man aged 25 to 40 in good health and CMV-seronegative.

The table lists this clone with a few counts. This same CDR3 is encoded by further DNA sequences in the sample. The chain joins TRBV6-4 to TRBJ1-2, with TRBD1 matching 10 bases. The CDR3 is made up of 13 amino acids. Germline V gene sequence: CDR1 MRHNA, CDR2 SNTAGT. Trimming at V came to 0 bases and at J to 8 bases, leaving 0 bases not matched to a gene. CDR3 sequence: CASSDSTGGGYTF. The DNA for the CDR3 is TGTGCCAGCAGTGACTCGACAGGGGGCGGCTACACCTTC.

The V gene is TRBV7-9, the J gene TRBJ2-3; D may be TRBD2 (6 bases). CDR3 length: 16 amino acids. V lost 6 bases to trimming and J lost 1 base, with 17 bases between them. Germline CDR1 and CDR2: SEHNR and FQNEAQ (reference sequence). The DNA for the CDR3 is TGTGCCAGCAGGCCTGGGGGGTTGCGTCGCACAGATACGCAGTATTTT. Its translation: CASRPGGLRRTDTQYF.

This chain connects TRBV29-1 to TRBJ2-1, with 10 bases that match TRBD2. The CDR3 is made up of 14 amino acids. Germline lookup yields CDR1 SQVTM and CDR2 ANQGSEA. J was trimmed by 1 base and V by 6 bases; bases with no gene match: 3. The CDR3 DNA reads as TGCAGCGTATTGGGACTAGCGTCCTACAATGAGCAGTTCTTC. Its translation: CSVLGLASYNEQFF.

The chain uses TRBV27 and TRBJ2-7; D possibly corresponds to TRBD1 (5 bases). Germline V gene lookup returns CDR1 MNHEY and CDR2 SMNVEV (reference sequence). The CDR3 contains 14 residues. Trimming cost V 3 bases and J 2 bases, with 11 bases left between them. CDR3 protein: CASSFNPRAYEQYF. In DNA form, the CDR3 reads TGTGCCAGCAGTTTTAACCCCAGGGCCTACGAGCAGTACTTC.

The sample holds a few counts of this clone. This chain joins TRBV9 and TRBJ2-7; weak D call: TRBD2 (5 bases). Trimming left V 0 bases short and J 2 bases short, with 9 bases between. Germline-derived CDR1 and CDR2 are SGDLS and YYNGEE. The CDR3 covers 14 residues. The CDR3 sequence: CASSVDGEPYEQYF. The CDR3 DNA reads TGTGCCAGCAGCGTAGACGGGGAACCCTACGAGCAGTACTTC.

V is TRBV27 and J is TRBJ1-3; D perhaps matches TRBD1 (6 bases). There are 17 residues in the CDR3. Germline CDR1 MNHEY, CDR2 SMNVEV (reference sequence). V was clipped by 8 bases and J by 2 bases, with 22 bases between them. CDR3 in amino acids: CASFGSQQGAPGNTIYF. CDR3 nucleotide sequence: TGTGCCAGCTTCGGCTCTCAACAGGGAGCGCCTGGAAACACCATATATTTT.

J is TRBJ1-6 and V is TRBV9; tentative D call: TRBD1 (5 bases). CDR3 length: 14 amino acids. Germline CDR1 SGDLS, CDR2 YYNGEE. The ends were cut back, 8 bases at V and 5 bases at J, with 14 bases in the middle. CDR3: CASSRGLDNSPLHF. CDR3 bases: TGTGCCAGTTCCCGGGGACTCGATAATTCACCCCTCCACTTT.

This sequence joins TRBV10-1 and TRBJ2-2; D is perhaps TRBD2 (6 bases). Trimming removed 6 bases from V and 5 bases from J, with 7 bases in between. This CDR3 has 12 amino acids. The germline gives CDR1 WNHNN, CDR2 SYGVQD (reference sequence). The DNA for the CDR3 is TGCGCCAGCAGGAGCGGGACCGGGGAGCTGTTTTTT. Protein sequence: CASRSGTGELFF.

This chain links TRBV10-2 with TRBJ2-7; D possibly corresponds to TRBD2 (5 bases). V shed 6 bases and J shed 0 bases, with 12 bases lying between them. The germline V gene encodes CDR1 WSHSY and CDR2 SAAADI. The length of the CDR3 is 14 residues. The DNA of the CDR3 is TGCGCCAGCAGCGAGGGTTACACCTCCTACGAGCAGTACTTC. It is translated as CASSEGYTSYEQYF.

This chain joins TRBV7-2 and TRBJ1-6; D unresolved. The CDR3 covers 16 residues. The germline V and J ends were trimmed by 1 base and 9 bases, with 16 bases remaining between them. The germline gives CDR1 SGHTA, CDR2 FQGNSA. DNA for the CDR3: TGTGCCAGCAGCTTAGGGGAGAAAGGGCTGGGTTCACCCCTCCACTTT. This encodes CASSLGEKGLGSPLHF.

The chain links TRBV2 to TRBJ2-7; TRBD1 matches at 11 bases. Germline V gene sequence: CDR1 SNHLY, CDR2 FYNNEI. V shed 6 bases, J shed 5 bases, and the junction held 9 bases outside the gene matches. The CDR3 sequence is 15 residues long. The DNA for the CDR3 is TGTGCCAGCAGGCCCCGGGACAGGGGGATGGACGAGCAGTACTTC. Translated, it gives CASRPRDRGMDEQYF.

This chain uses TRBV2 with TRBJ1-1; D is ambiguous. The CDR3 has 15 residues. Germline V gene lookup returns CDR1 SNHLY and CDR2 FYNNEI. V was cut by 5 bases and J by 2 bases, with 15 bases left in between. DNA of the CDR3: TGTGCCAGCAGTAAGGAGTTGCCGATCAACACTGAAGCTTTCTTT. Amino acid sequence: CASSKELPINTEAFF. Based on the CDR3 plus reference TRBV2 and TRBJ1-1, the full variable domain is EPEVTQTPSHQVTQMGQEVILRCVPISNHLYFYWYRQILGQKVEFLVSFYNNEISEKSEIFDDQFSVERPDGSNFTLKIRSTKLEDSAMYFCASSKELPINTEAFFGQGTRLTVV.

V and J are TRBV18 and TRBJ1-1; TRBD1 matches 7 bases. Looked up from germline, CDR1 is KGHSH and CDR2 is LQKENI. With 3 bases clipped from V and 9 bases from J, the junction kept 4 bases outside the gene matches. The CDR3 covers 12 residues. For the CDR3, the DNA is TGTGCCAGCTCACCCCAGGGGGTCAAAGCTTTCTTT. It is translated as CASSPQGVKAFF. Variable domain in full (rest from reference TRBV18 and TRBJ1-1): NAGVMQNPRHLVRRRGQEARLRCSPMKGHSHVYWYRQLPEEGLKFMVYLQKENIIDESGMPKERFSAEFPKEGPSILRIQQVVRGDSAAYFCASSPQGVKAFFGQGTRLTVV.

The V call is TRBV5-6, the J call TRBJ2-5; a weak D match, TRBD1 (6 bases). Trimming pared 3 bases from V and 5 bases from J, leaving 14 bases between. The CDR3 length is 14 residues. CDR1 and CDR2 (germline): SGHDT, YYEEEE. In nucleotides, the CDR3 is TGTGCCAGCAGCTATCCCAGGGGCCGGGAGACCCAGTACTTC. Translated, it gives CASSYPRGRETQYF.

This clone is a singleton in its sample. The chain recombines TRBV6-6 with TRBJ2-5; TRBD1 matches 8 bases. This CDR3 is built from 16 residues. Germline assignment: CDR1 MNHNY and CDR2 SVGAGI (reference sequence). V gave up 2 bases and J gave up 5 bases; unmatched junction bases: 10. CDR3: CASSYNIQGGTETQYF. CDR3 sequence (DNA): TGTGCCAGCAGTTACAATATACAGGGGGGTACGGAGACCCAGTACTTC.

The chain combines TRBV19 with TRBJ2-3; D gene unclear. V lost 0 bases and J 6 bases, leaving 4 bases between the germline ends. Germline-derived CDR1 and CDR2 are LNHDA and SQIVND (reference sequence). This CDR3 has 12 residues. CDR3: CASSIEGDTQYF. In nucleotides, the CDR3 is TGTGCCAGTAGTATAGAGGGCGATACGCAGTATTTT.

Written as DNA, the CDR3 is TGTGCCTGGAGTGTACAGACAGGGGGTATCGGGGAGCTGTTTTTT. Protein sequence: CAWSVQTGGIGELFF. The chain combines TRBV30 with TRBJ2-2; 9 nucleotides match TRBD1. V was clipped by 0 bases and J by 7 bases; unmatched bases: 6. The CDR3 is 15 amino acids. CDR1 and CDR2 from the germline V gene are GTSNPN and SVGIG (reference sequence).

The rearrangement uses TRBV19 and TRBJ1-1, with TRBD1 identical over 7 bases. Germline V gives CDR1 LNHDA, CDR2 SQIVND (reference sequence). V shed 3 bases and J 0 bases; nucleotides not matched to a gene: 4. CDR3 length equals 15 residues. CDR3 DNA: TGTGCCAGTAGTATTGAGGGACAGATGAACACTGAAGCTTTCTTT. This codes for CASSIEGQMNTEAFF. The whole variable domain, filled in from reference TRBV19 and TRBJ1-1, reads DGGITQSPKYLFRKEGQNVTLSCEQNLNHDAMYWYRQDPGQGLRLIYYSQIVNDFQKGDIAEGYSVSREKKESFPLTVTSAQKNPTAFYLCASSIEGQMNTEAFFGQGTRLTVV.

This chain links TRBV10-3 with TRBJ1-2; 7 positions match TRBD1. V gave up 6 bases and J gave up 4 bases; unmatched junction bases: 11. The CDR3 sequence is 15 residues long. Germline assignment: CDR1 ENHRY and CDR2 SYGVKD. The CDR3 sequence is CAISEPGQSFYGYTF. CDR3 in DNA: TGTGCCATCAGCGAACCGGGACAGAGCTTCTATGGCTACACCTTC.

V gene TRBV6-1 combines with J gene TRBJ2-7; no firm D call. The V and J ends lost 2 bases and 6 bases respectively, with 11 bases between them. This CDR3 spans 13 amino acids. Germline-derived CDR1 and CDR2 are MNHNS and SASEGT. In nucleotides, the CDR3 is TGTGCCAGCAGTGAACTACGCCCCGGCGAGCAGTACTTC. Protein sequence: CASSELRPGEQYF.

V usage is TRBV5-1 and J usage is TRBJ2-1; 9 nucleotides agree with TRBD2. CDR1 is SGHRS and CDR2 is YFSETQ in the germline V gene. This CDR3 contains 17 residues. Losses at the gene ends were 3 bases for V and 5 bases for J; bases not matched to a gene: 12. The CDR3 reads CASSSRVHGTSHNEQFF. For the CDR3, the DNA is TGCGCCAGCAGCTCCCGAGTCCACGGGACTAGCCACAATGAGCAGTTCTTC.

This clone is a singleton in its sample. The chain joins TRBV5-1 to TRBJ2-5; no clear D. V lost 3 bases, J lost 0 bases, and 15 bases lay in between. This CDR3 has 16 amino acids. Germline-derived CDR1 and CDR2 are SGHRS and YFSETQ. CDR3 DNA sequence: TGCGCCAGCAGCTCCCTGGCCTCTCGCTACCAAGAGACCCAGTACTTC. Its translation is CASSSLASRYQETQYF.

A single count supports this clone. This chain uses TRBV2 with TRBJ2-7; 11 nucleotides match TRBD2. The V segment lost 5 bases and the J segment 4 bases; nucleotides outside the gene matches: 4. Per germline, CDR1 SNHLY and CDR2 FYNNEI. The CDR3 sequence is 14 residues long. This chain's CDR3 is CASSWLAGGYEQYF. CDR3 bases: TGTGCCAGCAGTTGGCTAGCGGGAGGATACGAGCAGTACTTC. Supplemented by reference TRBV2 and TRBJ2-7, the full variable domain reads EPEVTQTPSHQVTQMGQEVILRCVPISNHLYFYWYRQILGQKVEFLVSFYNNEISEKSEIFDDQFSVERPDGSNFTLKIRSTKLEDSAMYFCASSWLAGGYEQYFGPGTRLTVT.

The genes are TRBV7-9 and TRBJ2-1; the match to TRBD2 covers 9 bases. The germline V gene encodes CDR1 SEHNR and CDR2 FQNEAQ (reference sequence). The CDR3 length is 15 residues. With 5 bases clipped from V and 5 bases from J, the junction kept 7 bases outside the gene matches. CDR3 region: CASSNSGSINNEQFF. CDR3 nucleotide sequence: TGTGCCAGCAGCAATAGCGGGAGTATCAACAATGAGCAGTTCTTC.

The chain couples TRBV10-3 to TRBJ2-6, with a tentative D call TRBD2 (6 bases). Germline values: CDR1 ENHRY, CDR2 SYGVKD. CDR3 length equals 16 residues. Trimming removed 7 bases from V and 3 bases from J, with 16 bases in between. DNA for the CDR3: TGTGCCATCACTGGGGACTCACCGGGTGGGGCCAACGTCCTGACTTTC. This sequence encodes CAITGDSPGGANVLTF.

The genes are TRBV5-4 and TRBJ2-3; tentatively, D is TRBD1 (6 bases). CDR1 and CDR2 (germline): SGHNT, YYREEE (reference sequence). The V and J ends lost 6 bases and 2 bases respectively, with 19 bases between them. This CDR3 spans 16 amino acids. The CDR3 sequence is CASTLSDRAPTDTQYF. CDR3 bases: TGTGCCAGCACCCTCTCGGACAGAGCGCCCACAGATACGCAGTATTTT.

The chain joins TRBV19 to TRBJ1-2; 7 bases agree with TRBD1. The V and J ends lost 4 bases and 1 base, in that order; junction bases with no gene match: 9. Per the germline V gene, CDR1 is LNHDA and CDR2 is SQIVND (reference sequence). There are 16 residues in the CDR3. The CDR3 DNA sequence: TGTGCCAGTAGTACGGCAGGGGGGATTTTTAACTATGGCTACACCTTC. This codes for CASSTAGGIFNYGYTF. Full variable domain (missing parts from reference TRBV19 and TRBJ1-2): DGGITQSPKYLFRKEGQNVTLSCEQNLNHDAMYWYRQDPGQGLRLIYYSQIVNDFQKGDIAEGYSVSREKKESFPLTVTSAQKNPTAFYLCASSTAGGIFNYGYTFGSGTRLTVV.